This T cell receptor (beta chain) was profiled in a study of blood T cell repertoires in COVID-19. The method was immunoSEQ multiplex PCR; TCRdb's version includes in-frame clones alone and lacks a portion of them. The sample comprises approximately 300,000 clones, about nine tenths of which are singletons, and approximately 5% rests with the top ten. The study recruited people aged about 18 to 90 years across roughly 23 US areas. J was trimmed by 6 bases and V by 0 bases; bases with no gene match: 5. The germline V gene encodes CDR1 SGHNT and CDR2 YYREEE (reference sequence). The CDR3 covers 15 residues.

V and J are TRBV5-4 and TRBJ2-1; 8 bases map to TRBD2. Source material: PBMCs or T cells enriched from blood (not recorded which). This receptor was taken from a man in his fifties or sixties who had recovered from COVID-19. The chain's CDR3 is CASSLDVTSANEQFF. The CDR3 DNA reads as TGTGCCAGCAGCTTGGACGTGACTAGCGCCAATGAGCAGTTCTTC.